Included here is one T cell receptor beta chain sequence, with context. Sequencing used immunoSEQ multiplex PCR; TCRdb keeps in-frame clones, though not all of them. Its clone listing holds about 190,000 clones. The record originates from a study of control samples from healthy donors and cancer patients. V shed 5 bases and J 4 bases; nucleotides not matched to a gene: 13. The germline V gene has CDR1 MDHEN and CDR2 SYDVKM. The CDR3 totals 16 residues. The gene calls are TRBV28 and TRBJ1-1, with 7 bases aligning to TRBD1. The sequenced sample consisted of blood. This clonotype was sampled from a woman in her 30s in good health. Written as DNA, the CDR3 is TGTGCCAGCAGTCTCCGGACAGGCCGGGGCAGCACTGAAGCTTTCTTT. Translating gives CASSLRTGRGSTEAFF.